This TCR beta chain appears in the sequencing data of a study of T cells in Graves' hyperthyroidism and ophthalmopathy. Study-wide points: Most clonotypes expanded in thyroid above 0.001 were likewise present in blood.

The CDR3 is 18 residues long. Per germline, CDR1 MNHEY and CDR2 SVGEGT. The ends were cut back, 5 bases at V and 0 bases at J, with 20 bases in the middle. On this clonotype: What it binds is not known.

RNA transcripts were the template for amplifying TCR beta CDR3 regions. The HTBI primer set served for first-round RT-PCR of the TCR CDR3. TCRdb reprocessed the multiplex PCR reads via MiXCR and lists one record per CDR3 protein. The sample holds about 640,000 distinct CDR3 sequences, less than 25% seen once. The authors took PBMCs from 10 ml fresh peripheral blood. V and J are TRBV6-2 or TRBV6-3 and TRBJ1-5; perhaps TRBD1 as D (5 bases). The TCR comes from a man aged 25 to 40 with Graves' ophthalmopathy. The specimen sequenced was blood. The CDR3 spells CASSGKGRTAYSNQPQHF. In DNA, the CDR3 is TGTGCCAGCAGTGGGAAGGGGAGGACGGCTTATAGCAATCAGCCCCAGCATTTT.